This record covers a single T cell receptor (beta chain). The data derive from a study of blood T cell repertoires in COVID-19. As for the study in general: PBMCs, B-cell-depleted T cells, or T cells were the source of the cDNA or gDNA that made up the material.

In the authors' workflow: For nucleated cells, counts were estimated from reference gene primer amplification. Method: immunoSEQ multiplex PCR; TCRdb's copy keeps in-frame clones and lacks some. The V and J calls and the clone size are those of that table, but D and trimming were determined from the DNA. Here the sample spans around 67,000 clones, approximately 78% being singletons. The CDR3 is made up of 14 amino acids. V was pared by 9 bases and J by 0 bases, with 15 bases between. Germline V gives CDR1 MNHEY, CDR2 SVGAGI. J is TRBJ2-7 and V is TRBV6-5; D is possibly TRBD1 (5 bases). The origin of this receptor is a human donor in a cohort sampled during active COVID-19. Sample: peripheral blood. This CDR3 reads CASRLGQSSYEQYF. CDR3 sequence (DNA): TGTGCCAGTCGGCTGGGGCAGAGCTCCTACGAGCAGTACTTC.